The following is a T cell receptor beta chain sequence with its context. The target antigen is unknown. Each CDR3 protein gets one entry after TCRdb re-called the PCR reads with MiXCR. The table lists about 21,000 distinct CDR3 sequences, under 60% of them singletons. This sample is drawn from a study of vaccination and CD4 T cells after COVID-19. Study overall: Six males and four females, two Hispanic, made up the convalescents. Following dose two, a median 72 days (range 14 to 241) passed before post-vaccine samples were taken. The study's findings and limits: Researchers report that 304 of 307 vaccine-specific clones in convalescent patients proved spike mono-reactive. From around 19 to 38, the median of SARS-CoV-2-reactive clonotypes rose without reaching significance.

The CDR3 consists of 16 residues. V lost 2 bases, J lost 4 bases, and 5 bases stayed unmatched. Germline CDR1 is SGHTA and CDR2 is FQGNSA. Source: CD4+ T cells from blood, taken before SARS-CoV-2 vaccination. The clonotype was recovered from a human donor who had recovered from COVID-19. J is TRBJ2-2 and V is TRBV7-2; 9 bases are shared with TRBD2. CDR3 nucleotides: TGTGCCAGCAGCTTAAATAGCGGGAGCTCCACCGGGGAGCTGTTTTTT. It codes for CASSLNSGSSTGELFF.